The 16 T cell receptor beta chains listed next were all sequenced from one sample in a study of tumor-infiltrating lymphocytes in primary liver carcinoma. Germline DNA was also extracted, and blood RNA derived from unsorted whole blood. Production of TCR beta cDNA used about 500 ng total RNA together with a constant-region primer. Three nested multiplex PCR rounds, a slightly modified ARM-PCR, produced the libraries for TCR beta. In the first two PCR rounds, TRBV1-TRBV30 forward primers were paired with a C-beta reverse primer, and each round lasted approximately 10 cycles. Via MiXCR, TCRdb re-called the multiplex PCR reads, giving one row per CDR3 protein. The table shows some 190,000 distinct CDR3 sequences, with over 50% occurring only once. Sequenced: peripheral blood. The receptor set was obtained from a man between 40 and 49 years old with primary liver carcinoma and hepatitis B virus infection.

About this clonotype: A junction end diverges from the germline sequence, so it may reflect a read error. CDR3 residues: CACSRDRGIETQYF. CDR3 sequence (DNA): TGCGCCTGCAGTAGGGACAGGGGAATCGAGACCCAGTACTTC. The V gene is TRBV10-2, the J gene TRBJ2-5, with 10 bases matching TRBD1. The CDR3 spans 14 residues. Germline V lookup: CDR1 WSHSY, CDR2 SAAADI.

For this clonotype: Mismatch with germline at one junction end may stem from a read error. This chain connects TRBV6-6 to TRBJ2-7; no clear D. Looked up from germline, CDR1 is MNHNY and CDR2 is SVGAGI (reference sequence). The CDR3 is 14 residues long. CDR3 loop: CVSSTGPDPYEQYF. In DNA form, the CDR3 reads TGTGTCAGCAGTACCGGGCCGGATCCGTACGAGCAGTACTTC.

To note about this clonotype: This may come from a read error, since a much larger clone is one base off. V usage is TRBV6-1 and J usage is TRBJ2-3; D is unresolved. Looked up from germline, CDR1 is MNHNS and CDR2 is SASEGT. CDR3 length equals 12 residues. CDR3 DNA: TGTGGCACCCAACATGTGGCAGATACGCAGTATTTT. Translation: CGTQHVADTQYF.

This clonotype was picked up a small number of times. The rearrangement links TRBV6-6 to TRBJ2-1; D gene unclear. The germline CDR1 and CDR2 sequences are MNHNY and SVGAGI (reference sequence). Trimming shortened V by 2 bases and J by 7 bases, and 12 bases separated the two germline ends. CDR3 size: 14 residues. The CDR3: CASSYVKGWNEQFF. The CDR3 DNA reads as TGTGCCAGCAGTTACGTTAAAGGGTGGAATGAGCAGTTCTTC.

The sample holds one count of this clonotype. One end of the junction varies from germline; a read error may be responsible. J is TRBJ2-7 and V is TRBV6-5; possibly TRBD2 for D (5 bases). CDR1 and CDR2 from the germline V gene are MNHEY and SVGAGI. The CDR3 has 12 amino acids. In nucleotides, the CDR3 is TGTGCCAGAAGTTACAGAGGGAACGAGCAGTACTTT. It yields the protein CARSYRGNEQYF.

This clonotype was counted ten times or more. The rearrangement links TRBV11-1 to TRBJ2-3; no clear D. This CDR3 spans 14 amino acids. V was cut by 2 bases and J by 6 bases, with 12 bases left in between. CDR1 SGHAT and CDR2 FQDESV come from the germline V gene (reference sequence). The CDR3 nucleotides are TGTGCCAGCAGCTTAAGTTGGACGTGGGATACGCAGTATTTT. It yields the protein CASSLSWTWDTQYF.

This clonotype was observed a handful of times. The chain uses TRBV5-6 and TRBJ2-7, with D possibly matching TRBD2 (6 bases). CDR1 SGHDT and CDR2 YYEEEE come from the germline V gene. V was trimmed by 0 bases and J by 3 bases, leaving 10 bases between them. This CDR3 region has 14 residues. This CDR3 is CASSLGAGSYEQYF. CDR3 in DNA: TGTGCCAGCAGCTTGGGGGCCGGGAGCTACGAGCAGTACTTC. Using reference TRBV5-6 and TRBJ2-7 for the parts outside the CDR3, the full variable domain is DAGVTQSPTHLIKTRGQQVTLRCSPKSGHDTVSWYQQALGQGPQFIFQYYEEEERQRGNFPDRFSGHQFPNYSSELNVNALLLGDSALYLCASSLGAGSYEQYFGPGTRLTVT.

This clonotype was counted a few times. V usage is TRBV29-1 and J usage is TRBJ2-1; possible D gene TRBD1, 6 bases. Germline assignment: CDR1 SQVTM and CDR2 ANQGSEA. The CDR3 has 17 residues. V lost 7 bases and J 0 bases, leaving 22 bases between the germline ends. The CDR3 spells CSAGQDSATSSYNEQFF. For the CDR3, the DNA is TGCAGCGCCGGGCAGGACAGCGCTACCTCCTCCTACAATGAGCAGTTCTTC.

Comments on this clonotype: A read error is possible here, since a much larger clone lies one base away. The V and J genes are TRBV11-2 and TRBJ2-7; D is possibly TRBD2 (6 bases). The CDR3 is 15 residues long. Germline V gene data show CDR1 as SGHAT and CDR2 as FQNNGV. The CDR3 DNA is TGTGCCATCAGCTTGAAGCGGGTGATCTCCTACGAGCAGTACTTC. The encoded protein is CAISLKRVISYEQYF.

V and J are TRBV6-5 and TRBJ2-7; TRBD1 is a possible D gene (5 bases). Trimming stripped 6 bases from V and 0 bases from J, with 15 bases between. CDR1 MNHEY and CDR2 SVGAGI come from the germline V gene. CDR3 length equals 15 residues. This chain's CDR3 is CASRIGDYGSYEQYF. CDR3 nucleotides: TGTGCCAGCAGAATAGGGGATTATGGCTCCTACGAGCAGTACTTC.

The V gene is TRBV29-1, the J gene TRBJ2-7; 7 nucleotides align to TRBD1. The CDR3 has 12 residues. J was trimmed by 7 bases and V by 4 bases; bases with no gene match: 7. In germline, CDR1 is SQVTM, CDR2 ANQGSEA. This CDR3 is CSVGEGGREQYF. CDR3 coding DNA: TGCAGCGTTGGGGAAGGGGGCAGGGAGCAGTACTTC.

The gene calls are TRBV4-1 and TRBJ2-5, with 7 positions matching TRBD2. V trimming: 1 base; J trimming: 5 bases; junction bases outside the gene matches: 7. CDR1 is MGHRA, CDR2 YSYEKL, per germline. The CDR3 has 15 amino acids. CDR3 protein: CASSQGGTAGETQYF. The CDR3 DNA is TGCGCCAGCAGCCAAGGGGGAACAGCGGGGGAGACCCAGTACTTC.

This clonotype has just a few counts. This chain uses TRBV6-5 with TRBJ2-1; 14 bases are a match to TRBD2. Germline V gene lookup returns CDR1 MNHEY and CDR2 SVGAGI. CDR3 length: 16 amino acids. The V segment lost 0 bases and the J segment 6 bases; nucleotides outside the gene matches: 1. The CDR3 here is CASSYSGLAGGNEQFF. Written as DNA, the CDR3 is TGTGCCAGCAGTTACTCAGGACTAGCGGGAGGCAATGAGCAGTTCTTC.

On this clonotype: The CDR3 end shows no conserved phenylalanine or tryptophan, and so a read error is likely. For the CDR3, the DNA is TGTGCCAGAAGCAATCAGAACACCGGGGAGCTGTTTTCT. This gives the protein CARSNQNTGELFS. J is TRBJ2-2 and V is TRBV11-1; D is uncertain. V gave up 9 bases and J gave up 1 base, with 9 bases separating them. The CDR3 totals 13 residues. In germline, CDR1 is SGHAT, CDR2 FQDESV (reference sequence).

On this clonotype: A much larger clone sits a single nucleotide away, making a read error possible. No conserved phenylalanine or tryptophan is present at the end of the CDR3, so a read error is the likely explanation. The CDR3 is CASMTGAHNEQFL. CDR3 sequence (DNA): TGTGCCAGCATGACGGGGGCCCACAATGAGCAGTTCCTC. The chain employs TRBV6-1 and TRBJ2-1, with D perhaps matching TRBD1 or TRBD2 (6 bases each). Germline V gene data show CDR1 as MNHNS and CDR2 as SASEGT. Trimming removed 7 bases at V and 5 bases at J, with 12 bases between. CDR3 length: 13 residues.

Note on this clonotype: One end of the junction does not line up with germline, which may come from a read error. The rearrangement uses TRBV14 and TRBJ2-2; D uncertain. CDR1 is SGHDN and CDR2 is FVKESK in the germline V gene. The CDR3 has 15 residues. CDR3 region: CTSSQDSLTLGELFF. The CDR3 DNA follows: TGTACCAGCAGCCAAGATTCCTTGACCCTCGGGGAGCTGTTTTTT.